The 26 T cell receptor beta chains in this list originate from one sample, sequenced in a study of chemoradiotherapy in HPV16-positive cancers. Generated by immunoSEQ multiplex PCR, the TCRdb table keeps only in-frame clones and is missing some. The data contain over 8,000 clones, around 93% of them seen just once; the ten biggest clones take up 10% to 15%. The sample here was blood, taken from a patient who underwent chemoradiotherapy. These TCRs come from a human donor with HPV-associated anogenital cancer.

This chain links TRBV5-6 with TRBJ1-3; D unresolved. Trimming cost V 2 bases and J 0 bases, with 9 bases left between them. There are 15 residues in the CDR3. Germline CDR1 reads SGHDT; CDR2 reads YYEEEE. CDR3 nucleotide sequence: TGTGCCAGCAGCTTTGGGTTTAGCTCTGGAAACACCATATATTTT. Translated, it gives CASSFGFSSGNTIYF.

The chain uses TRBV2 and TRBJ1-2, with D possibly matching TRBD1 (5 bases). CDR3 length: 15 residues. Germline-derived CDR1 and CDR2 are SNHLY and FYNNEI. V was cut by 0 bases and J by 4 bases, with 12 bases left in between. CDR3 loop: CASSEAKGRAYGYTF. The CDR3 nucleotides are TGTGCCAGCAGTGAAGCGAAGGGCAGGGCCTATGGCTACACCTTC.

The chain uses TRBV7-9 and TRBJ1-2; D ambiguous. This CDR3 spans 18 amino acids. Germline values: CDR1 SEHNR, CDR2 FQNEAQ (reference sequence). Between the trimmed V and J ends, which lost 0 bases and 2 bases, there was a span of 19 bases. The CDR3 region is CASSLAGFHPAANYGYTF. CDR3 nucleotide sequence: TGTGCCAGCAGCTTAGCAGGGTTTCACCCAGCTGCCAACTATGGCTACACCTTC.

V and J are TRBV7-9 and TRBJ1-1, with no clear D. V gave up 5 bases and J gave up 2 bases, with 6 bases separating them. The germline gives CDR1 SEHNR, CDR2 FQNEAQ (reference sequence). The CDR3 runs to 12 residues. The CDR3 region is CASSISNTEAFF. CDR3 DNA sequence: TGTGCCAGCAGCATTTCTAACACTGAAGCTTTCTTT. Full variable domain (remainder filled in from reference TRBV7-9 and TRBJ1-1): DTGVSQNPRHKITKRGQNVTFRCDPISEHNRLYWYRQTLGQGPEFLTYFQNEAQLEKSRLLSDRFSAERPKGSFSTLEIQRTEQGDSAMYLCASSISNTEAFFGQGTRLTVV.

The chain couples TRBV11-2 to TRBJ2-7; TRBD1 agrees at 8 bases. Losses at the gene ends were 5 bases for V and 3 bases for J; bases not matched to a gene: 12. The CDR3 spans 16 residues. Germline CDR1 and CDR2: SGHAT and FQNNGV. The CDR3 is CASSPPLRTGFYEQYV. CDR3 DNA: TGTGCCAGCAGCCCTCCTCTTCGGACAGGGTTCTACGAGCAGTACGTC.

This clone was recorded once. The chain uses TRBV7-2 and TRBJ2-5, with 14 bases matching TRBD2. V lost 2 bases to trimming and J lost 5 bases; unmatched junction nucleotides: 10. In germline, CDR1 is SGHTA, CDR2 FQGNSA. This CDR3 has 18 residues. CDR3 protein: CASSLRRLAGGPGETQYF. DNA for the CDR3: TGTGCCAGCAGCTTACGAAGACTAGCGGGGGGGCCGGGGGAGACCCAGTACTTC.

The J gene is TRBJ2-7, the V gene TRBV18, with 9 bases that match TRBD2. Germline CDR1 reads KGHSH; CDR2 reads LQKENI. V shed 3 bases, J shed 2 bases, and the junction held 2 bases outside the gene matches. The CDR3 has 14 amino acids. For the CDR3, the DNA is TGTGCCAGCTCACCGGGCGGGGGGGCCTACGAGCAGTACGTC. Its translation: CASSPGGGAYEQYV.

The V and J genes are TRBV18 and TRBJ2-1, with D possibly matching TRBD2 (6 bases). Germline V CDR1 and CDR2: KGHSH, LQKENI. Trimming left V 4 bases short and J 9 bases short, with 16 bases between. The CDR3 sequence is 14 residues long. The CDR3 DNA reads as TGTGCCAGCTCACAGTCCCAGACTAGGCTTGAGCAGTTCTTC. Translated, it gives CASSQSQTRLEQFF.

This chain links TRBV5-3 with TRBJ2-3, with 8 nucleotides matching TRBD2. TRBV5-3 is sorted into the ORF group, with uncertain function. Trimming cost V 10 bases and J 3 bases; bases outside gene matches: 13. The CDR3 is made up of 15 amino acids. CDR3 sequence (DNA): TGTGCCCTCATCCAGGGACGGGGGGGGACAGATACGCAGTATTTT. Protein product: CALIQGRGGTDTQYF.

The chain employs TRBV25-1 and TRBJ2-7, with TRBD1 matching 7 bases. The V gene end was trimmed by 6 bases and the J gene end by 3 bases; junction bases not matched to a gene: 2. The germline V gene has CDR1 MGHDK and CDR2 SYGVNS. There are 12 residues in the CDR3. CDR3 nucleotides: TGTGCCAGCAGCAGACAGGGCTACGAGCAGTACTTC. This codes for CASSRQGYEQYF.

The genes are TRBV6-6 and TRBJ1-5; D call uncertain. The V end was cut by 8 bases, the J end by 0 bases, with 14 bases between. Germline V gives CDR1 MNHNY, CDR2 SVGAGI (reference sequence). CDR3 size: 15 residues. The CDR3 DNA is TGTGCCAGCTCCGAATTAGGGCCTAGCAATCAGCCCCAGCATTTT. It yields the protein CASSELGPSNQPQHF.

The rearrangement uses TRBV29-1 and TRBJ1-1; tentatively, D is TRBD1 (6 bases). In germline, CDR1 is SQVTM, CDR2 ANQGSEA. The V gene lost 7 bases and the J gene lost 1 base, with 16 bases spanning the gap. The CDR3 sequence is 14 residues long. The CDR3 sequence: CSGGGQQGNTEAFF. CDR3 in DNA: TGCAGCGGCGGTGGGCAACAGGGGAACACTGAAGCTTTCTTT.

CDR3: CASSQGGTRRETQYF. In DNA, the CDR3 is TGTGCCAGCAGCCAAGGCGGGACTAGGAGAGAGACCCAGTACTTC. This chain joins TRBV14 and TRBJ2-5, with 8 positions matching TRBD2. This CDR3 spans 15 amino acids. The germline V gene has CDR1 SGHDN and CDR2 FVKESK. After removal of 1 base from V and 4 bases from J, the junction contained 5 bases not matched to a gene.

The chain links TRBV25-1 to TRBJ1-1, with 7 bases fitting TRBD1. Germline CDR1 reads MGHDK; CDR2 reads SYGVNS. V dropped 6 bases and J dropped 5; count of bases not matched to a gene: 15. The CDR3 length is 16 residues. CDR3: CASRTTGRESGTEAFF. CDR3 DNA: TGTGCCAGCAGGACGACAGGGAGGGAATCGGGGACTGAAGCTTTCTTT.

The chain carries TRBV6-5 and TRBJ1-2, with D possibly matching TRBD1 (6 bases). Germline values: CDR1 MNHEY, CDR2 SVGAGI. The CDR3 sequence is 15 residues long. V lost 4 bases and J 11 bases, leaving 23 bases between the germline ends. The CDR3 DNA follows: TGTGCCAGCAGTTTCTCCACGAATGCAGGGGCAGTTTACACCTTC. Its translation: CASSFSTNAGAVYTF.

The CDR3 DNA reads TGTGCAAGTCGCCGGAGGGGTGGTGGGGCCAACGTCCTGACTTTC. Translation gives CASRRRGGGANVLTF. The rearrangement uses TRBV12-2 and TRBJ2-6; the D call TRBD2 from the table was never checked on the DNA. TRBV12-2 is annotated as a pseudogene. The CDR3 is 15 residues long.

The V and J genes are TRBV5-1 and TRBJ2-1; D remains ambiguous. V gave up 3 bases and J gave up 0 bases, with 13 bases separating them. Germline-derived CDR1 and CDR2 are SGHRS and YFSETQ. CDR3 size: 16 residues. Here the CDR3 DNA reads TGCGCCAGCAGCTCCTTAGGTAGAAACTCCTACAATGAGCAGTTCTTC. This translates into CASSSLGRNSYNEQFF.

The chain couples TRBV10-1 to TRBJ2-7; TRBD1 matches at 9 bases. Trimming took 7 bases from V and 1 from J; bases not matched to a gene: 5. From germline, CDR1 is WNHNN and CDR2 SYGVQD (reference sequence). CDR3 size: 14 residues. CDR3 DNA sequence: TGCGCCAGCACCTCGGACAGGGGATCCTACGAGCAGTACTTC. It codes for CASTSDRGSYEQYF.

In nucleotides, the CDR3 is TGTGCCAGCAGTTTAAGTTTCGTGAACACTGAAGCTTTCTTT. This sequence encodes CASSLSFVNTEAFF. J is TRBJ1-1 and V is TRBV27, with unresolved D. Germline CDR1 MNHEY, CDR2 SMNVEV (reference sequence). The CDR3 length is 14 residues. Trimming stripped 2 bases from V and 0 bases from J, with 7 bases between.

In nucleotides, the CDR3 is TGTGCCAGCAGCGCTGTGACACGGCCCCAGCATTTT. The encoded protein is CASSAVTRPQHF. This rearrangement joins TRBV9 to TRBJ1-5; D is unresolved. The CDR3 is 12 amino acids. V was cut by 3 bases and J by 9 bases, with 10 bases left in between. The germline V gene encodes CDR1 SGDLS and CDR2 YYNGEE. The whole variable domain, remainder taken from reference TRBV9 and TRBJ1-5, is DSGVTQTPKHLITATGQRVTLRCSPRSGDLSVYWYQQSLDQGLQFLIQYYNGEERAKGNILERFSAQQFPDLHSELNLSSLELGDSALYFCASSAVTRPQHFGDGTRLSIL.

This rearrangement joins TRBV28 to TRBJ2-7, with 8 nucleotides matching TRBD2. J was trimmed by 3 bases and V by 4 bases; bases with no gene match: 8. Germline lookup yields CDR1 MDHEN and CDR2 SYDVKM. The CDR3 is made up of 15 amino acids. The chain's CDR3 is CASSSIAGSYYEQYF. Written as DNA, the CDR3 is TGTGCCAGCAGTTCCATAGCGGGGTCCTACTACGAGCAGTACTTC.

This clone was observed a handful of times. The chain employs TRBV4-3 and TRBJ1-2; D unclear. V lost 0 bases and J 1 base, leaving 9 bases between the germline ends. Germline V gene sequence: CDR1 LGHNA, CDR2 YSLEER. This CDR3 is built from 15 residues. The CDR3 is CASSQDFLLNYGYTF. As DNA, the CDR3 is TGCGCCAGCAGCCAAGATTTCCTTCTTAACTATGGCTACACCTTC.

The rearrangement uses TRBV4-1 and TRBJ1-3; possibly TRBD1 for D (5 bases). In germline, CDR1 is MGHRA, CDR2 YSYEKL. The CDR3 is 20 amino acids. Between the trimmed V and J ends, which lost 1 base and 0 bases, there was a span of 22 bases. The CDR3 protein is CASSQALGGMAGSSGNTIYF. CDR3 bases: TGCGCCAGCAGCCAAGCTCTTGGGGGGATGGCGGGAAGCTCTGGAAACACCATATATTTT.

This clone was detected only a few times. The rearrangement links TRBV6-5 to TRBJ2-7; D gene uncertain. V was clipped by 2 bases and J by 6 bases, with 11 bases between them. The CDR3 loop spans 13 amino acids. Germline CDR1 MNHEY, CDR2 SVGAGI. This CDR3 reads CASSYEPGSEQYV. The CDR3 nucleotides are TGTGCCAGCAGTTACGAACCCGGATCCGAGCAGTACGTC.

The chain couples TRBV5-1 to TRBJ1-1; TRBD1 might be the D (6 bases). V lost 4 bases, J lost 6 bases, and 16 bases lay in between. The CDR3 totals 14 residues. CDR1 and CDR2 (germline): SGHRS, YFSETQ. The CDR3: CASSVETGRSEAFF. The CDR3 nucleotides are TGCGCCAGCAGCGTGGAGACAGGACGGTCTGAAGCTTTCTTT.

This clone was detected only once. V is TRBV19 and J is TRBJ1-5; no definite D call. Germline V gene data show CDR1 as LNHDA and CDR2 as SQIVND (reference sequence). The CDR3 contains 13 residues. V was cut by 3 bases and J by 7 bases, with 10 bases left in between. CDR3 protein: CASSIDKRQPQHF. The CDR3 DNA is TGTGCCAGTAGTATCGATAAAAGGCAGCCCCAGCATTTT.